Sequencing of this T cell receptor (beta chain) was carried out in a study of blood T cell repertoires in COVID-19. Across the study: Samples representing acute and convalescent COVID-19 were sourced from the United States, Italy and Spain. PBMCs, B-cell-depleted T cells, or T cells were the source of the cDNA or gDNA that made up the material.

In the source study's methods: Nucleated cell counts were estimated from reference gene primer amplification. Sequenced by immunoSEQ multiplex PCR; TCRdb stores in-frame clones only, minus some. The V and J calls and clone size come from that table; D and trimming were worked out from the DNA. The sample has 300,000 to 450,000 clones, over 75% seen once. V lost 3 bases, J lost 9 bases, and 18 bases lay in between. The CDR3 has 14 residues. Germline loops: CDR1 SGDLS, CDR2 YYNGEE. This clone came up once. It was during active infection that Seattle patients were enrolled and then longitudinally followed.

The source of this sequence is a woman aged 55-69 years with COVID-19, enrolled during active disease. Sequenced: peripheral blood. The rearrangement links TRBV9 to TRBJ1-2, with D unresolved. CDR3 bases: TGTGCCAGCAGCGCGGGAGGTTCCGGGGAGAGCTACACCTTC. It encodes CASSAGGSGESYTF.